The rows below give T cell receptor beta chains drawn from one sample of a study of blood T cell repertoires in COVID-19. This table comes from immunoSEQ multiplex PCR, and its TCRdb copy is limited to in-frame clones, with some not included. The sample includes 150,000 or so clones, around 85% of them seen just once. The sequenced sample consisted of peripheral blood. The receptors come from a woman between 70 and 85 years old with acute or convalescent COVID-19. The CDR3 runs from the conserved cysteine through the conserved F or W. A D gene is named only where the DNA matches it firmly. Part of the rows lack a size; the others show once, few, many or a class for expanded clones.

j_call,d_call,v_call,clone_size,cdr3_aa,cdr3_nt
TRBJ2-7,TRBD1,TRBV3-1/TRBV3-2,.,CASSQDGTGSLGEQYF,TGTGCCAGCAGCCAAGACGGGACAGGGAGTCTGGGCGAGCAGTACTTC
TRBJ2-1,TRBD2,TRBV10-3,.,CAISEATSGGANEQFF,TGTGCCATCAGTGAGGCAACTAGCGGGGGGGCCAATGAGCAGTTCTTC
TRBJ1-6,TRBD1,TRBV7-9,.,CASSRGQGGSPLHF,TGTGCCAGCAGCCGGGGACAGGGGGGCTCACCCCTCCACTTT
TRBJ2-2,.,TRBV4-2,few,CASSQDSRHLNTGELFF,TGTGCCAGCAGCCAAGATTCGCGACACCTGAACACCGGGGAGCTGTTTTTT
TRBJ1-1,.,TRBV6-5,.,CASSHRDDTEAFF,TGTGCCAGCAGCCACCGAGATGACACTGAAGCTTTCTTT
TRBJ2-5,TRBD2,TRBV9,.,CASSVTGGQETQYF,TGTGCCAGCAGTGTTACGGGGGGGCAAGAGACCCAGTACTTC
TRBJ1-6,.,TRBV2,.,CASNPDRNNSPLHF,TGTGCCAGCAATCCGGACAGAAATAATTCACCCCTCCACTTT
TRBJ2-3,.,TRBV10-3,.,CAISELSTDTQYF,TGTGCCATCAGTGAACTTAGCACAGATACGCAGTATTTT
TRBJ1-6,TRBD1,TRBV4-3,few,CASSQDRGSPLHF,TGCGCCAGCAGCCAGGACAGGGGTTCACCCCTCCACTTT
TRBJ2-3,.,TRBV19,.,CASSIEGHGARDTQYF,TGTGCCAGTAGTATAGAGGGCCATGGGGCGAGGGATACGCAGTATTTT
TRBJ1-1,.,TRBV7-2,once,CASSSLRATEAFF,TGTGCCAGCAGCTCCCTGAGGGCCACTGAAGCTTTCTTT
TRBJ2-3,TRBD2,TRBV5-1,once,CASSLPAGGLGTQYF,TGCGCCAGCAGCTTGCCGGCGGGAGGCTTGGGTACGCAGTATTTT
TRBJ2-5,.,TRBV5-1,.,CASSPGTGWETQYF,TGCGCCAGCAGCCCTGGCACAGGGTGGGAGACCCAGTACTTC
TRBJ2-7,TRBD1,TRBV5-6,.,CASHLGRGRGLEQYF,TGTGCCAGCCATTTGGGTCGGGGCAGGGGGCTCGAGCAGTACTTC
TRBJ1-3,TRBD1,TRBV27,once,CASSGTGGSGNTIYF,TGTGCCAGCAGTGGAACAGGGGGATCTGGAAACACCATATATTTT
TRBJ1-5,.,TRBV6-2/TRBV6-3,.,CASSYGWGLNQPQHF,TGTGCCAGCAGTTACGGCTGGGGCCTCAATCAGCCCCAGCATTTT
TRBJ1-3,TRBD1,TRBV5-6,.,CASSRGQVGTIYF,TGTGCCAGCAGCCGGGGACAGGTTGGCACCATATATTTT
TRBJ2-5,.,TRBV11-3,once,CASSSGLQETQYF,TGTGCCAGCAGCTCGGGACTCCAAGAGACCCAGTACTTC
TRBJ1-4,.,TRBV30,.,CAWSGVTTNEKLFF,TGTGCCTGGAGTGGAGTTACAACTAATGAAAAACTGTTTTTT
TRBJ1-2,TRBD1,TRBV11-1,.,CASSTDRGSNYGYTF,TGTGCCAGCAGCACTGACAGGGGGTCCAACTATGGCTACACCTTC
TRBJ2-5,TRBD1,TRBV5-5,.,CASSLQGPETQYF,TGTGCCAGCAGCTTACAGGGGCCAGAGACCCAGTACTTC
TRBJ2-2,TRBD1,TRBV2,.,CASIRGQTNTGELFF,TGTGCCAGCATAAGGGGGCAAACGAACACCGGGGAGCTGTTTTTT
TRBJ2-3,TRBD1,TRBV28,.,CASSRTGGGNTQYF,TGTGCCAGCAGTAGGACAGGGGGCGGGAATACGCAGTATTTT
TRBJ1-2,TRBD1,TRBV10-3,.,CAISESDRGYYGYTF,TGTGCCATCAGTGAGTCTGACAGGGGCTACTATGGCTACACCTTC
TRBJ2-1,.,TRBV5-1,few,CASSQDTTRRNEQFF,TGCGCCAGCAGCCAAGACACCACCCGGCGCAATGAGCAGTTCTTC
TRBJ1-1,.,TRBV7-9,.,CASSTALMNTEAFF,TGTGCCAGCAGCACAGCTTTGATGAACACTGAAGCTTTCTTT
TRBJ1-4,.,TRBV7-6,once,CASSLGGQGREKLFF,TGTGCCAGCAGCTTAGGAGGACAAGGGAGGGAAAAACTGTTTTTT
TRBJ2-1,.,TRBV1,.,CTSSQDPAGPHNEQFF,TGCACCAGCAGCCAAGATCCTGCGGGGCCTCACAATGAGCAGTTCTTC
TRBJ2-1,TRBD2,TRBV20-1,.,CSAAGLAGTFF,TGCAGTGCCGCGGGACTAGCTGGTACGTTCTTC
TRBJ1-1,.,TRBV2,.,CASSRDNWNTEAFF,TGTGCCAGCAGTAGGGACAATTGGAACACTGAAGCTTTCTTT
TRBJ1-1,.,TRBV28,once,CASSFREGWVNTEAFF,TGTGCCAGCAGTTTTCGGGAGGGGTGGGTGAACACTGAAGCTTTCTTT
TRBJ2-7,TRBD2,TRBV28,.,CATKEGGSVRPEQYF,TGTGCCACCAAGGAGGGCGGGAGCGTGCGGCCTGAGCAGTACTTC
TRBJ1-1,TRBD1,TRBV25-1,.,CASSWTGKTEAFF,TGTGCCAGCAGCTGGACAGGGAAAACTGAAGCTTTCTTT
TRBJ2-2,TRBD2,TRBV10-3,.,CAISPTSGNTGELFF,TGTGCCATCTCCCCCACTAGCGGGAACACCGGGGAGCTGTTTTTT
TRBJ1-1,.,TRBV29-1,.,CSVEDRGADEAFF,TGCAGCGTTGAAGATCGGGGGGCGGATGAAGCTTTCTTT
TRBJ2-3,.,TRBV6-1,.,CASSEGNRGTQYF,TGTGCCAGCAGTGAAGGAAACCGCGGTACGCAGTATTTT
TRBJ1-6,.,TRBV10-1,.,CASSNPPLHF,TGCGCCAGCAGTAATCCTCCCCTCCACTTT
TRBJ2-7,TRBD1,TRBV6-5,.,CASSYSATGPYEQYF,TGTGCCAGCAGTTACTCAGCGACAGGGCCCTACGAGCAGTACTTC
TRBJ2-3,TRBD2,TRBV4-3,.,CASSQKMGGKFGTDTQYF,TGCGCCAGCAGCCAAAAAATGGGAGGGAAGTTTGGCACAGATACGCAGTATTTT
TRBJ1-2,.,TRBV10-3,.,CAISESSYGYTF,TGTGCCATCAGTGAGTCCTCCTATGGCTACACCTTC
TRBJ1-1,.,TRBV4-3,.,CASSAAIPDTEAFF,TGCGCCAGCAGCGCCGCGATTCCCGACACTGAAGCTTTCTTT
TRBJ2-7,TRBD1,TRBV24-1,.,CATSDYRDRDEQYF,TGTGCCACCAGTGATTACCGGGACAGGGACGAGCAGTACTTC
TRBJ1-2,TRBD1,TRBV28,.,CASSTRDRESGGYTF,TGTGCCAGCAGTACGAGGGACAGGGAATCGGGTGGCTACACCTTC
TRBJ2-3,TRBD2,TRBV5-6,.,CASSLRLAGGQDTQYF,TGTGCCAGCAGCTTGAGGCTAGCGGGGGGCCAAGATACGCAGTATTTT
TRBJ1-1,.,TRBV5-1,.,CASSLALRGEAFF,TGCGCCAGCAGCTTGGCACTAAGGGGTGAAGCTTTCTTT
TRBJ1-2,.,TRBV7-6,.,CASSVLMDSPGHLDYGYTF,TGTGCCAGCAGCGTACTCATGGATTCTCCGGGACACCTAGACTATGGCTACACCTTC